One sample yielded the 2 T cell receptor beta chains listed below, sequenced in a study of shared clonotypes between healthy human individuals. Produced via immunoSEQ multiplex PCR; TCRdb's table is partial and in-frame only. The table shows 1,500,000 or so clones, with approximately 98.5% occurring only once. Material: naive CD4+ T cells sorted from blood. Subset here: CD45RA+ positively selected. All receptors come from a man aged 30 to 39 in good health.

CDR3 sequence: CASSPQSYTGELFF. Here the CDR3 DNA reads TGTGCCAGCTCACCCCAAAGTTACACCGGGGAGCTGTTTTTT. The chain joins TRBV18 to TRBJ2-2; D gene uncertain. Trimming left V 3 bases short and J 3 bases short, with 8 bases between. Germline V gene sequence: CDR1 KGHSH, CDR2 LQKENI. The CDR3 length is 14 residues.

This rearrangement joins TRBV28 to TRBJ2-1; tentatively, D is TRBD2 (6 bases). The V gene's germline CDR1 is MDHEN and CDR2 SYDVKM. Trimming removed 5 bases at V and 12 bases at J, with 14 bases between. The CDR3 totals 12 residues. CDR3 DNA sequence: TGTGCCAGCAGTACTGCCGGGACTGGGCAGTTCTTC. Protein product: CASSTAGTGQFF. The variable domain in full, with the rest retrieved from reference TRBV28 and TRBJ2-1, is DVKVTQSSRYLVKRTGEKVFLECVQDMDHENMFWYRQDPGLGLRLIYFSYDVKMKEKGDIPEGYSVSREKKERFSLILESASTNQTSMYLCASSTAGTGQFFGPGTRLTVL.